This T cell receptor beta chain is drawn from a study of cytomegalovirus exposure and HLA in healthy donors (dated by TCRdb to 2016 to 2017). In terms of the full investigation: According to an earlier analysis of 450 to 650 of the donors, some 180 million T cells yielded some 120 million unique TCR beta sequences and more than 250 Gb of sequence data. HLA typing included class I and class II loci at four-digit resolution. The number of donors typed differed by locus, with about 629-630 for A, B, C, DRB1 and DQB1, around 560 for DQA1, 600 to 610 for DPA1, and over 400 for DPB1. A few DR-DQ haplotypes were handled as single units for association and clustering because linkage in the cohort was strong. Of the 350 to 450 genotyped donors, roughly 85% fell in the genetic ancestry cluster associated with self-reported Caucasian donors. A later analysis re-examined previously published TCR beta repertoires from about 670 donors and added high-resolution HLA genotyping to investigate patterns of TCR occurrence. The study profiled the T cell repertoires of hundreds of subjects by immunosequencing and related them to cytomegalovirus serostatus. In an earlier analysis of 587 of the donors, high-throughput TCR beta sequencing was used to judge whether each TCR beta V gene segment behaved as functional or pseudogenic. Rather than drawing on any new phenotypic data, the later analysis identified candidate immune exposures from TCR beta sequences and the way those sequences occurred across donors. In a later genetic analysis, genome-wide SNP genotypes for about 55% of the roughly 670 donors were used, and that subset was treated as a discovery cohort. The study aimed to test whether signatures of past pathogen exposure could be identified by cataloging public T cell receptors. Along with the roughly 700-subject first cohort, a separate validation cohort of over 90 different subjects was used. An early release that covered approximately 600 HLA-typed donors contained approximately 320 gigabases of sequencing data and approximately 85 million unique TCR sequences. All discovery cohort repertoires had been generated using a single sequencing platform. Among 300 to 500 genotyped donors of the cohort, an average of around 240,000 unique TCR beta nucleotide sequences was sequenced per donor, of which 15% to 20% were non-productive. Donor age, sex, ethnicity and CMV serostatus were compiled alongside the repertoire data. High-throughput TCR immunosequencing, statistical association of individual TCRs with disease status, and machine learning were combined to predict cytomegalovirus infection status.

In total, approximately 690 healthy bone marrow donors made up the cohort. At the time of sampling, every cohort member was nominally healthy, though immune exposures that went unrecorded were likely present. The donor tested CMV seropositive, placing the donor among the 310 or so seropositive members of the cohort. Each donor provided a peripheral blood sample, and peripheral blood mononuclear cells were used for TCR beta sequencing. The Qiagen DNeasy Blood Extraction Kit was used to extract genomic DNA from the blood cell samples. Results and caveats for the whole study, not just this receptor: In a later analysis, several top co-occurrence clusters were reported to appear linked to parvovirus B19, influenza, CMV and Epstein-Barr virus. Linkage disequilibrium might explain the correlated functional status among segregating V segments, but an unknown experimental factor could not be excluded. A later analysis associated around 16,000 TCR beta sequences with specific HLA alleles at a false discovery rate of 0.05. The study listed approximately 150 TCR beta chains as associated with cytomegalovirus. According to a later analysis, most CMV-associated TCR beta chains appeared to be HLA-restricted, and the HLA associations seemed to be driven largely by CMV exposure. According to a later genetic analysis, donors in an Asian-associated ancestry cluster had fewer N-insertions in productive TCRs than the approximately 630-donor mean. The classifier was reported to diagnose cytomegalovirus status with high specificity and sensitivity in both the original and validation cohorts. In a later analysis, HLA-associated TCR beta chains were found to be more clonally expanded and to have lower generation probabilities than equally common non-associated chains. Over 15 rarely observed V segments, including chromosome 9 orphons, were excluded from the earlier analysis of approximately 500 of the donors because counts were too low. Strong co-occurrence of HLA alleles, especially DR and DQ, made assigning TCR associations to individual alleles difficult. A further reported finding was that TCR beta sequences accurately predicted the HLA-A and HLA-B alleles for most subjects in the first cohort. Because HLA typing was missing for some donors at each locus, association tests included only the typed subset. According to a later analysis, TCR association rates differed among HLA loci, with DRB1 alleles showing the most associated TCRs and HLA-C alleles showing the fewest. The sequencing pipeline was judged likely to have produced a cluster of highly shared sequence variants as a technical artifact. Only TCR beta chains were sequenced in this cohort, and the absence of alpha or paired-chain data limited detectable features. CMV serostatus was the only immune exposure information available for the cohort. Some IMGT-functional V segments, including TRBV6-2 and TRBV6-3, could not be distinguished by the 87-base-pair reads and were therefore excluded. An association between a missense DCLRE1C variant and V-gene and J-gene trimming of TCR beta chains was found in a later genetic analysis and replicated in an independent cohort. Most TCR sequences were observed very rarely across donors, whereas some public TCRs were present in many individuals. Three of the identified cytomegalovirus-associated TCR beta chains were confirmed in vitro to be specific for cytomegalovirus antigens. Presence/absence analyses assumed roughly uniform sequencing depth across donors, an assumption that may not hold. The authors suggested that the approach could potentially be generalized to other disease states and immunological phenotypes. Broadly in line with IMGT annotations, most TCR beta V segments showed up in productive rearrangements about 90% or about 30% of the time in an earlier analysis of 587 of the donors.

The method behind the library was the immunoSEQ multiplex PCR assay. The multiplex PCR relied on a mix of 60 forward primers for TCR Vbeta segments and 13 reverse primers for TCR Jbeta segments. The CDR3 region of rearranged TCR beta genes was amplified from genomic DNA by a multiplex PCR assay. The Illumina HiSeq System was used to sequence the amplified TCR beta libraries as 87-base-pair reads. As for how the authors treated the data: Across the 600 to 700 repertoires, a later analysis counted 80 million or so unique TCR beta chains, approximately 10 million of which were shared by at least two donors. To remove PCR and sequencing errors, raw reads were error-corrected and collapsed into unique sequences using a nearest-neighbor algorithm that merged closely related sequences. CDR3 sequences were aligned to IMGT reference sequences to assign V, D and J gene segments. Each retained sequence needed at least a six-nucleotide match to both a V gene segment and a J gene segment. Rearrangements were classified as productive when the CDR3 lacked stop codons and remained in frame with V and J, and all other rearrangements were classified as non-productive. CDR3 was defined by IMGT convention, running from the second conserved V-encoded cysteine to the conserved J-encoded phenylalanine. In an earlier analysis of some 550 of the donors, sequences lacking an unambiguous match to a single V gene segment were excluded. In an earlier analysis of 587 of the donors, V segments were called functional above 56.7% productive rearrangements and were called segregating when the between-donor standard deviation exceeded 5%. A statistical classification framework was built for diagnosing cytomegalovirus status from the catalog of TCR beta chain sequences. In a later analysis, V and J genes were assigned by comparing TCR nucleotide sequences against IMGT/GENE-DB human TR gene sequences. A later analysis assigned CDR3 sequences and most-parsimonious VDJ recombination scenarios with the TCRdist pipeline. In a later analysis, each TCR beta chain was defined by its CDR3 amino acid sequence together with its V-gene family, and reads without a unique V-gene family were excluded. To address suspected cross-contamination and a sequencing artifact, a later analysis removed roughly 580 highly shared, low-generation-probability nucleotide sequences. For each public chain, a later analysis derived a clonal expansion index from normalized ranks of inferred template counts within each repertoire. In a later analysis, generation probabilities were computed with a VDJ recombination model fitted to out-of-frame rearrangements, and the resulting probabilities were checked against IGoR. In a later analysis, TCR-TCR, TCR-HLA and TCR-CMV co-occurrence was scored with hypergeometric tests, and a repertoire-size bias correction was applied to TCR pairs. A later analysis estimated false discovery rates by permuting HLA or CMV assignments 20 times. In a later analysis, co-occurring TCRs were grouped using DBSCAN, with TCRdist sequence similarity added in when clustering inside HLA-allele-positive subsets. Co-occurrence clustering excluded repertoires with fewer than 30,000 or more than 120,000 public chains, plus five with anomalous nucleotide sharing. Here the immuneACCESS table is served through TCRdb, limited to in-frame sequences with V and J called. Missing clones are a known gap in these copies; in checked studies unresolved V genes cover under half, and the rest lacks a known reason. V and J calls and clone size come straight from that table; D and trimming were deduced from the DNA. The sample yields around 140,000 clones; around 72% were counted once. Clones ranked in the top ten supply approximately 3.9% of the sample.

With regard to this clone: Its antigen is unknown. No much larger clone exists at a distance of one base, and base qualities are not known.

The CDR3 runs 12 residues from the cysteine to the phenylalanine. The only DNA kept is the CDR3, 36 bases in frame from the first base. V is pared back by 2 bases and J by 8 bases, with 10 bases lying between the germline termini. Via the germline V gene, CDR1 is SQVTM and CDR2 ANQGSEA. Sequencing was performed on PBMCs. The origin of this receptor is a man between 45 and 60 years old in good health and CMV-seropositive. The V gene is TRBV29-1 and the J gene is TRBJ2-1; the D gene is possibly TRBD1, with 6 bases matching. The sequence in DNA is TGCAGCGTTGAAAAGGGGGTGTATGAGCAGTTCTTC. Its protein reads: CSVEKGVYEQFF.